The 22 T cell receptor beta chains given below trace back to one sample, sequenced in a study of blood T cell repertoires in COVID-19. Measured with immunoSEQ multiplex PCR; TCRdb has only the in-frame clones, and not every one. This sample carries 150,000 to 200,000 clones, 87% of them seen once, and the ten largest clones take 5%. Sample: peripheral blood. The receptors derive from a human donor in a cohort sampled during active COVID-19.

V gene TRBV2 combines with J gene TRBJ2-7; TRBD2 aligns across 11 bases. This CDR3 spans 19 amino acids. The trim removed 3 bases at V and 0 bases at J, leaving 13 bases unmatched. Germline values: CDR1 SNHLY, CDR2 FYNNEI. The CDR3 sequence is CASSDPAGASGGNSYEQYF. The CDR3 DNA follows: TGTGCCAGCAGTGACCCAGCGGGAGCTAGCGGGGGGAACTCCTACGAGCAGTACTTC.

The chain links TRBV5-4 to TRBJ2-5; the D gene is possibly TRBD2 (5 bases). This CDR3 spans 12 amino acids. V lost 4 bases, J lost 5 bases, and 9 bases lay in between. The germline gives CDR1 SGHNT, CDR2 YYREEE (reference sequence). CDR3 in DNA: TGTGCCAGCAGCGCGACGGGGGAGACCCAGTACTTC. This codes for CASSATGETQYF.

This sequence joins TRBV7-6 and TRBJ2-7, with D uncertain. This CDR3 has 15 residues. Germline assignment: CDR1 SGHVS and CDR2 FNYEAQ. Trimming cost V 5 bases and J 5 bases, with 19 bases left between them. The CDR3 DNA reads TGTGCCAGCAGCGATCAGGTGGGCCAAATAGACGAGCAGTACTTC. This encodes CASSDQVGQIDEQYF.

J is TRBJ2-7 and V is TRBV18; possible D gene TRBD1, 6 bases. Trimming left V 4 bases short and J 5 bases short, with 15 bases between. The CDR3 consists of 14 residues. Looked up from germline, CDR1 is KGHSH and CDR2 is LQKENI. The DNA of the CDR3 is TGTGCCAGCTCACAAACAGGGTTCGGGCACGAGCAGTACTTC. Protein sequence: CASSQTGFGHEQYF.

The gene calls are TRBV24-1 and TRBJ2-7, with TRBD1 identical over 7 bases. In germline, CDR1 is KGHDR, CDR2 SFDVKD. The CDR3 is 13 amino acids. Unmatched junction bases numbered 7, after V lost 7 bases and J lost 5 bases. Here the CDR3 reads CATSSTGLDEQYF. For the CDR3, the DNA is TGTGCCACCAGCTCGACAGGGTTGGACGAGCAGTACTTC.

This sequence joins TRBV28 and TRBJ1-2; D is possibly TRBD1 (6 bases). The V gene lost 4 bases and the J gene lost 2 bases, with 11 bases spanning the gap. The CDR3 has 14 amino acids. Germline-derived CDR1 and CDR2 are MDHEN and SYDVKM. DNA of the CDR3: TGTGCCAGCAGTTATGCAGGGGAAAACTATGGCTACACCTTC. It is translated as CASSYAGENYGYTF.

The rearrangement uses TRBV5-3 and TRBJ2-7, with 9 bases fitting TRBD2. TRBV5-3 is an ORF, with its function uncertain. The trim removed 1 base at V and 1 base at J, leaving 9 bases unmatched. The CDR3 contains 17 residues. The CDR3 loop is CARSLKRLAGISYEQYF. The CDR3 nucleotides read TGTGCCAGAAGCTTGAAACGCCTAGCGGGAATTTCCTACGAGCAGTACTTC.

This sequence joins TRBV7-8 and TRBJ2-7; 7 bases match TRBD1. The germline CDR1 and CDR2 sequences are SGHVS and FQNEAQ. The CDR3 consists of 14 residues. The ends lost 3 bases at V and 6 bases at J; junction bases unmatched: 8. CDR3 sequence: CASSLLRQGGEQYF. CDR3 sequence (DNA): TGTGCCAGCAGCTTGCTGCGACAGGGCGGCGAGCAGTACTTC.

The chain is built from TRBV28 and TRBJ1-2; 9 nucleotides line up with TRBD1. The V gene end was trimmed by 3 bases and the J gene end by 8 bases; junction bases not matched to a gene: 13. The CDR3 sequence is 16 residues long. Per germline, CDR1 MDHEN and CDR2 SYDVKM. CDR3 in DNA: TGTGCCAGCAGTTTCTTGCCTAGAGGACAGGGGAGAGGCTACACCTTC. Its translation is CASSFLPRGQGRGYTF.

This clone was counted a few times. The chain employs TRBV7-2 and TRBJ2-7; TRBD1 might be the D (5 bases). Trimming took off 2 bases at V and 2 bases at J, with 10 bases between the two ends. CDR1 SGHTA and CDR2 FQGNSA come from the germline V gene. The CDR3 contains 14 residues. The DNA of the CDR3 is TGTGCCAGCAGCTTAAACAGGTGGACCTACGAGCAGTACTTC. It specifies CASSLNRWTYEQYF.

The CDR3, as DNA: TGTGCCACCAGCCGGCATCGCGGACAGGGCGAAGAGACCCAGTACTTC. Its translation: CATSRHRGQGEETQYF. The chain couples TRBV15 to TRBJ2-5, with TRBD1 matching over 8 bases. Per germline, CDR1 LNHNV and CDR2 YYDKDF (reference sequence). The V segment lost 5 bases and the J segment 3 bases; nucleotides outside the gene matches: 11. CDR3 length: 16 residues.

The chain carries TRBV5-1 and TRBJ2-7; 7 nucleotides line up with TRBD1. V lost 6 bases, J lost 5 bases, and 8 bases stayed unmatched. Germline V gene lookup returns CDR1 SGHRS and CDR2 YFSETQ. The CDR3 runs 13 residues. The CDR3 DNA sequence: TGCGCCAGCAAAAAGACAGGGCTGGACGAGCAGTACTTC. Encoded protein: CASKKTGLDEQYF.

This chain links TRBV28 with TRBJ1-2; 10 bases are a match to TRBD1. In germline, CDR1 is MDHEN, CDR2 SYDVKM. The CDR3 covers 15 residues. The J segment lost 5 bases and the V segment lost 6 bases, leaving 9 bases of the junction unmatched. CDR3 coding DNA: TGTGCCAGCAGAAGACCACCGGGACAGGGGTATGGCTACACCTTC. Protein sequence: CASRRPPGQGYGYTF.

CDR3 sequence reads: CASSLDSGGIADTQYF. The CDR3 DNA reads as TGCGCCAGCAGCTTGGACAGCGGGGGGATCGCAGATACGCAGTATTTT. The chain links TRBV5-1 to TRBJ2-3, with 9 positions matching TRBD2. The CDR3 spans 16 residues. Germline assignment: CDR1 SGHRS and CDR2 YFSETQ. The V segment lost 0 bases and the J segment 4 bases; nucleotides outside the gene matches: 6.

V usage is TRBV7-8 and J usage is TRBJ2-7; TRBD1 matches at 9 bases. Looked up from germline, CDR1 is SGHVS and CDR2 is FQNEAQ. This CDR3 has 15 amino acids. V lost 8 bases and J lost 1; bases outside the gene matches: 9. CDR3 nucleotides: TGTGCCAGCGCGGACAGGGGCCTTCCATCCTACGAGCAGTACTTC. It codes for CASADRGLPSYEQYF.

This clone has more than one count but fewer than ten. This sequence joins TRBV6-5 and TRBJ1-6; 8 bases align to TRBD1. The CDR3 consists of 15 residues. Germline V gives CDR1 MNHEY, CDR2 SVGAGI. The ends lost 6 bases at V and 5 bases at J; junction bases unmatched: 6. The CDR3 protein is CASRAKDRDNSPLHF. DNA of the CDR3: TGTGCCAGCAGGGCGAAGGACAGGGATAATTCACCCCTCCACTTT.

J is TRBJ2-6 and V is TRBV28, with 7 bases fitting TRBD1. This CDR3 contains 17 residues. V gave up 4 bases and J gave up 4 bases; unmatched junction bases: 10. CDR1 MDHEN and CDR2 SYDVKM come from the germline V gene. CDR3 sequence reads: CASSSRTGPGGANVLTF. In nucleotides, the CDR3 is TGTGCCAGCAGTTCTAGGACAGGCCCGGGAGGGGCCAACGTCCTGACTTTC.

The chain has TRBV21-1 and TRBJ2-7; TRBD1, as called in the table, went unchecked against the DNA. TRBV21-1 constitutes a pseudogene. The CDR3 consists of 16 residues. As DNA, the CDR3 is TGTGCCAGCAGCAAAAGGAAGAGCCAGGGGATCTACGAGCAGTACTTC. This encodes CASSKRKSQGIYEQYF.

The genes are TRBV30 and TRBJ2-7, with D tentatively TRBD1 (6 bases). This CDR3 comprises 11 residues. V was trimmed by 5 bases and J by 2 bases, leaving 7 bases between them. CDR1 GTSNPN and CDR2 SVGIG come from the germline V gene (reference sequence). The CDR3 bases are TGTGCCTGGGACAGGCCCTACGAGCAGTACTTC. Its translation is CAWDRPYEQYF. Using reference TRBV30 and TRBJ2-7 for the parts outside the CDR3, the full variable domain is SQTIHQWPATLVQPVGSPLSLECTVEGTSNPNLYWYRQAAGRGLQLLFYSVGIGQISSEVPQNLSASRPQDRQFILSSKKLLLSDSGFYLCAWDRPYEQYFGPGTRLTVT.

This clone was seen only once. The genes are TRBV3-1 (or the pseudogene TRBV3-2) and TRBJ2-7; unclear D gene. The CDR3 loop spans 11 amino acids. V lost 0 bases, J lost 9 bases, and 6 bases lay in between. Germline-derived CDR1 and CDR2 are LGHDT and YNNKEL (reference sequence). The CDR3 region is CASSQDSRQYF. CDR3 bases: TGTGCCAGCAGCCAAGATAGTAGGCAGTACTTC.

The gene calls are TRBV24-1 and TRBJ2-3; a weak D match, TRBD1 (5 bases). Germline CDR1 and CDR2: KGHDR and SFDVKD. CDR3 size: 15 residues. V lost 5 bases, J lost 2 bases, and 13 bases lay in between. The CDR3 spells CATSVGRVLTDTQYF. The CDR3 nucleotides are TGTGCCACCAGTGTAGGCAGGGTGCTCACAGATACGCAGTATTTT.

This clone showed up just once. The rearrangement joins TRBV4-2 to TRBJ1-5; 11 bases line up with TRBD1. Losses at the gene ends were 1 base for V and 3 bases for J; bases not matched to a gene: 2. Germline CDR1 is LGHNA and CDR2 is YNFKEQ. This CDR3 contains 16 residues. The CDR3 DNA follows: TGTGCCAGCAGCCAAGGGGACAGGGGGTCCAATCAGCCCCAGCATTTT. Encoded protein: CASSQGDRGSNQPQHF.